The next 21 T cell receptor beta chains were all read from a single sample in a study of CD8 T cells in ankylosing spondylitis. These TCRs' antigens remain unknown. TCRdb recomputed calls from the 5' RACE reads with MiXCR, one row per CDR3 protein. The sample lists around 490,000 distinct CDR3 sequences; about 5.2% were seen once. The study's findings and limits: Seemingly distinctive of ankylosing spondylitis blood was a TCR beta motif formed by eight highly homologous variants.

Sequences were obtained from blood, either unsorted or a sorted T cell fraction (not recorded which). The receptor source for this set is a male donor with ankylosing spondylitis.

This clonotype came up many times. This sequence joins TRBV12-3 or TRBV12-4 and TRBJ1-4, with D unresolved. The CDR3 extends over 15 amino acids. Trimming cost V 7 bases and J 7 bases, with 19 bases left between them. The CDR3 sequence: CASTLRTLGSEKLFF. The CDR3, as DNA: TGTGCCAGCACCCTCCGGACCCTTGGGAGTGAAAAACTGTTTTTT.

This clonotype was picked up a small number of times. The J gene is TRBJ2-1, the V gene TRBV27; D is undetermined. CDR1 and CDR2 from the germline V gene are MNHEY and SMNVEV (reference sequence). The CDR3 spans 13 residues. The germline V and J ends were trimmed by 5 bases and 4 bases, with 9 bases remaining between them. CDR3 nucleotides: TGTGCCAGCAGTGCCACAGAATACAATGAGCAGTTCTTC. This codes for CASSATEYNEQFF.

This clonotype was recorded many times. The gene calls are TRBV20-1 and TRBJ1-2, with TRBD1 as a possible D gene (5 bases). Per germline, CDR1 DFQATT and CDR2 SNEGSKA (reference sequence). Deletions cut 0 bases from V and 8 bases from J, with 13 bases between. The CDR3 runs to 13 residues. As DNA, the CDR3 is TGCAGTGCTAGAGATCGGGGGGAGCGGGGCTACACCTTC. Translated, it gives CSARDRGERGYTF.

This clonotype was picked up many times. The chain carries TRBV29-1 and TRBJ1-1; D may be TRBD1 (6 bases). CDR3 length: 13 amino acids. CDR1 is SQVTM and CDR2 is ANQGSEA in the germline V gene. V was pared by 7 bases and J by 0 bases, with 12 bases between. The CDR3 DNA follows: TGCAGCGCCGACAGGTCTATGAACACTGAAGCTTTCTTT. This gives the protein CSADRSMNTEAFF.

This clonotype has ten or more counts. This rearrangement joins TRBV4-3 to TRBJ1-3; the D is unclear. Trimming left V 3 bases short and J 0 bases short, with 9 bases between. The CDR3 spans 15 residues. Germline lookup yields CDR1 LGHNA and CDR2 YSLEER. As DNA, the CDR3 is TGCGCCAGCAGCCAGTTAAGGTTCTCTGGAAACACCATATATTTT. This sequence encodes CASSQLRFSGNTIYF.

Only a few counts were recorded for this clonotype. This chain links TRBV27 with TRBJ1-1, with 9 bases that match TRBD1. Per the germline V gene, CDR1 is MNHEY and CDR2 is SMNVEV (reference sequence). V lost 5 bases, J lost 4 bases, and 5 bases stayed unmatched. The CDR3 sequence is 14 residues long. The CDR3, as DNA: TGTGCCAGCAGTACCCGGACAGGGGTCACTGAAGCTTTCTTT. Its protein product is CASSTRTGVTEAFF.

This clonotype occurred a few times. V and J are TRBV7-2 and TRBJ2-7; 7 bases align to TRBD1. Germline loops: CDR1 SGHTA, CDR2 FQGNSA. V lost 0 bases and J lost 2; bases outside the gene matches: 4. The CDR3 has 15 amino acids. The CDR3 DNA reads TGTGCCAGCAGCTTAGCCTGGGACAGCACCTACGAGCAGTACTTC. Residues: CASSLAWDSTYEQYF.

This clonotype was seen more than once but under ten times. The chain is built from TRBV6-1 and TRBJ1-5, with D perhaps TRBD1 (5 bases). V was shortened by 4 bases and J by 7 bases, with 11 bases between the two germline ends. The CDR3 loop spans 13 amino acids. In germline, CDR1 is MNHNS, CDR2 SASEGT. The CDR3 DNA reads TGTGCCAGCAGTGGTATGGGGGACCAGCCCCAGCATTTT. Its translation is CASSGMGDQPQHF.

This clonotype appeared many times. CDR3: CASSPRGQALYNEQFF. CDR3 DNA: TGTGCCAGCTCACCAAGGGGACAGGCCCTCTACAATGAGCAGTTCTTC. The J gene is TRBJ2-1, the V gene TRBV18, with 8 bases aligning to TRBD1. CDR3 length equals 16 residues. Germline V gene lookup returns CDR1 KGHSH and CDR2 LQKENI. V was clipped by 2 bases and J by 3 bases; unmatched bases: 6.

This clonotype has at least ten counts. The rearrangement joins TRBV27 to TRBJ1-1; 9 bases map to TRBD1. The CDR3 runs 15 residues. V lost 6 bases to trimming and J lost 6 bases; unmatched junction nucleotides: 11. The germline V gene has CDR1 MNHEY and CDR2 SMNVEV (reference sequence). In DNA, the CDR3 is TGTGCCAGCAGGGAGACAGGGGGGATGTCGTCTGAAGCTTTCTTT. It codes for CASRETGGMSSEAFF.

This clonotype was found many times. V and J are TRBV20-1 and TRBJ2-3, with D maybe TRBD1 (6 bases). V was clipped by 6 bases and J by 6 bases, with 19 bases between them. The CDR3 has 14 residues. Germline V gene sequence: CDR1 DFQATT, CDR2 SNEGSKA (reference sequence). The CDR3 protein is CSAPDRTVGDTQYF. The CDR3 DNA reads TGCAGTGCGCCGGACAGAACCGTGGGGGATACGCAGTATTTT.

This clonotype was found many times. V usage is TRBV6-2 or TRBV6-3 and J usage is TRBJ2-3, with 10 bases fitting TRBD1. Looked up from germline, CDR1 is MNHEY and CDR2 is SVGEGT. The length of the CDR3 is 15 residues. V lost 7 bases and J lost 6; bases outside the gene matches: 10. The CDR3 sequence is CASNDRGPRRDTQYF. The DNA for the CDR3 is TGTGCCAGCAATGACAGGGGGCCTCGCCGGGATACGCAGTATTTT.

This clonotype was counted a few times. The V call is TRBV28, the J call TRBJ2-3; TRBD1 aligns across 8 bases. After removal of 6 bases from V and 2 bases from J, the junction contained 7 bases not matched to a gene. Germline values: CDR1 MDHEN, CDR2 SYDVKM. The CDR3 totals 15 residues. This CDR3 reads CASSRTGGPTDTQYF. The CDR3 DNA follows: TGTGCCAGCAGCCGTACAGGGGGACCCACAGATACGCAGTATTTT.

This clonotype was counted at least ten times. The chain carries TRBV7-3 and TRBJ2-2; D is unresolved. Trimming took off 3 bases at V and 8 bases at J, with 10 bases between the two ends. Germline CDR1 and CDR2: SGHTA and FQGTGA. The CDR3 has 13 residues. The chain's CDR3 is CASSFQLAGELFF. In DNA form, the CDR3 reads TGTGCCAGCAGCTTTCAATTAGCTGGGGAGCTGTTTTTT.

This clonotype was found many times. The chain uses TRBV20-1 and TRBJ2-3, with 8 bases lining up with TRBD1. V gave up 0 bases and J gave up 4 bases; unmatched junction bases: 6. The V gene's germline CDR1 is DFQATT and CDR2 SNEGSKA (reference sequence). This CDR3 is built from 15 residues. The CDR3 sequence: CSAREGQVSADTQYF. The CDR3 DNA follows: TGCAGTGCTAGAGAGGGACAGGTCAGCGCAGATACGCAGTATTTT.

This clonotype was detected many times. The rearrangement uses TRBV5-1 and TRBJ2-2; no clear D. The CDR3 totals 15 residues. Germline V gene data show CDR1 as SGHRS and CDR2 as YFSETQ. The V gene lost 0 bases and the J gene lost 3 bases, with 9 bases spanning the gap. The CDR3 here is CASSLDTAYTGELFF. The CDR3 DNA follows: TGCGCCAGCAGCTTGGACACAGCCTACACCGGGGAGCTGTTTTTT.

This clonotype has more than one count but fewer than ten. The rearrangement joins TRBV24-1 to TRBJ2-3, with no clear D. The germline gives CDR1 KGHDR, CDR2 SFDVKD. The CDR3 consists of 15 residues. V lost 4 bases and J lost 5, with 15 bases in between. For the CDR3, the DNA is TGTGCCACCAGTGACCCCAACCTGGTAGGAGATACGCAGTATTTT. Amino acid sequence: CATSDPNLVGDTQYF.

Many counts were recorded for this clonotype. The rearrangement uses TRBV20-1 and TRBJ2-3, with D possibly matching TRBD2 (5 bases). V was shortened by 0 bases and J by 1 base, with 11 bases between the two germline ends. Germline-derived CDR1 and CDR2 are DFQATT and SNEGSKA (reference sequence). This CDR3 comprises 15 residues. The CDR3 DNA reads TGCAGTGCTAGAGATCTGGATAGCGGCACAGATACGCAGTATTTT. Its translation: CSARDLDSGTDTQYF.

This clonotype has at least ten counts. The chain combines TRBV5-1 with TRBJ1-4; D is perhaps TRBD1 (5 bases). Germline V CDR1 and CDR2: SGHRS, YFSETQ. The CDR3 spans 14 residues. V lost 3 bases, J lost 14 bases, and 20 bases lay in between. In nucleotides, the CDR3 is TGCGCCAGCAGCTGGACTTTCCCAGCCGGGGCGCTGTTTTTT. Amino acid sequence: CASSWTFPAGALFF.

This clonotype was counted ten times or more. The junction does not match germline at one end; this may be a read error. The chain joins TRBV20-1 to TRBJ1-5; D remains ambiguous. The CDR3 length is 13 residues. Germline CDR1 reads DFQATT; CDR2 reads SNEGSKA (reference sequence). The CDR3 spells CSARDKRRPLRDF. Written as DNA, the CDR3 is TGCAGTGCTAGAGATAAAAGGCGGCCTCTACGGGATTTT.

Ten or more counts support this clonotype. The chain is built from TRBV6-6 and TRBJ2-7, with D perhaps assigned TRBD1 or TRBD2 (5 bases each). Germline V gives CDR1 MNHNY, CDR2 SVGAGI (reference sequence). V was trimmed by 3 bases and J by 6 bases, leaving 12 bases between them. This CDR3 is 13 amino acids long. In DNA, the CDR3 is TGTGCCAGCAGTTATGGGGGAGACGGCGAGCAGTACTTC. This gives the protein CASSYGGDGEQYF.